The 24 T cell receptor beta chains in this list originate from one sample, sequenced in a study of T cells in Graves' hyperthyroidism and ophthalmopathy. What was amplified from RNA transcripts were TCR beta CDR3 regions. A set of HTBI primers served as the primers for a first-round RT-PCR of the TCR CDR3. MiXCR was run by TCRdb on the multiplex PCR reads, yielding one entry per CDR3 protein. The sample lists about 540,000 distinct CDR3 sequences, about half occurring once. The sample comprised peripheral blood or thyroid tissue (not recorded which). The source of these receptors is a woman aged 18-35 years with Graves' hyperthyroidism.

This clonotype was counted a few times. The V gene is TRBV7-9, the J gene TRBJ1-1; no clear D. Germline V gene data show CDR1 as SEHNR and CDR2 as FQNEAQ (reference sequence). The V end was cut by 2 bases, the J end by 1 base, with 8 bases between. The CDR3 spans 14 residues. DNA of the CDR3: TGTGCCAGCAGCTTAATTGTAGAGAACACTGAAGCTTTCTTT. Encoded protein: CASSLIVENTEAFF.

The chain has TRBV7-2 and TRBJ1-3; D remains unclear. This CDR3 contains 14 residues. Germline CDR1 reads SGHTA; CDR2 reads FQGNSA. Deletions cut 10 bases from V and 0 bases from J, with 13 bases between. CDR3 region: CATNPRSSGNTIYF. The CDR3 nucleotides read TGTGCCACCAATCCCAGGAGCTCTGGAAACACCATATATTTT.

The CDR3 bases are TGCAGTGCCTCACTAGCGGGAGGGGACGAGCAGTACTTC. Translation: CSASLAGGDEQYF. The chain carries TRBV20-1 and TRBJ2-7; 13 nucleotides agree with TRBD2. The V and J ends lost 6 bases and 5 bases, in that order; junction bases with no gene match: 4. Germline CDR1 and CDR2: DFQATT and SNEGSKA (reference sequence). CDR3 size: 13 residues.

A remark on this clonotype: The conserved closing phenylalanine or tryptophan is absent in this CDR3, likely reflecting a read error. This chain links TRBV28 with TRBJ1-5, with D possibly being TRBD1 (5 bases). Trimming stripped 9 bases from V and 1 base from J, with 16 bases between. Germline V lookup: CDR1 MDHEN, CDR2 SYDVKM. The CDR3 has 15 residues. The CDR3 sequence: CASTILTESNQPQHL. CDR3 nucleotide sequence: TGTGCCAGTACCATCTTGACAGAGAGCAATCAGCCCCAGCATCTT.

The chain employs TRBV19 and TRBJ2-7; a possible D gene is TRBD1 (7 bases). Per germline, CDR1 LNHDA and CDR2 SQIVND (reference sequence). The CDR3 has 16 residues. V lost 5 bases and J 0 bases, leaving 17 bases between the germline ends. This chain's CDR3 is CASSPRGLATSYEQYF. In DNA, the CDR3 is TGTGCCAGTAGTCCAAGGGGGCTAGCGACCTCCTACGAGCAGTACTTC.

The rearrangement uses TRBV29-1 and TRBJ2-5; D uncertain. The CDR3 has 13 residues. Germline assignment: CDR1 SQVTM and CDR2 ANQGSEA. Trimming removed 4 bases at V and 4 bases at J, with 13 bases between. The CDR3 DNA reads as TGCAGCGTTGGGTTTACGAGTCGAGAGACCCAGTACTTC. Protein sequence: CSVGFTSRETQYF.

A note on this clonotype: A read error may explain this, as a much larger clone is one base away. The chain carries TRBV2 and TRBJ1-2, with D uncertain. CDR1 and CDR2 (germline): SNHLY, FYNNEI. The CDR3 loop spans 12 amino acids. Trimming took 4 bases from V and 9 from J, leaving 12 bases between them. The CDR3 DNA reads TGTGCCAGCAGTGGAGCGTCCGGCCGCTACACCTTC. It is translated as CASSGASGRYTF.

Only a few counts were recorded for this clonotype. J is TRBJ2-7 and V is TRBV29-1; 12 nucleotides match TRBD1. J lost 7 bases, V lost 6 bases, and 13 bases had no gene match. Germline V gives CDR1 SQVTM, CDR2 ANQGSEA. The CDR3 consists of 15 residues. CDR3 loop: CSVTGTGGREREQYF. CDR3 nucleotides: TGCAGCGTAACCGGGACAGGGGGCCGGGAGCGGGAGCAGTACTTC.

This clonotype appeared once. This chain uses TRBV10-3 with TRBJ2-1, with D unclear. V shed 2 bases and J shed 5 bases, with 1 base lying between them. CDR1 is ENHRY and CDR2 is SYGVKD in the germline V gene. This CDR3 spans 11 amino acids. CDR3 nucleotides: TGTGCCATCAGTGAGAACAATGAGCAGTTCTTC. It codes for CAISENNEQFF.

The chain combines TRBV25-1 with TRBJ1-2; 9 nucleotides agree with TRBD1. Trimming removed 6 bases from V and 4 bases from J; junction bases left unmatched: 9. This CDR3 contains 15 residues. Germline loops: CDR1 MGHDK, CDR2 SYGVNS. In DNA form, the CDR3 reads TGTGCCAGCAGCCTATCAGGGGACAGGGTCTATGGCTACACCTTC. Amino acids: CASSLSGDRVYGYTF.

This clonotype was observed many times. This chain links TRBV24-1 with TRBJ1-5, with D maybe TRBD1 (6 bases). The CDR3 has 14 residues. Between the trimmed V and J ends, which lost 9 bases and 0 bases, there was a span of 11 bases. CDR1 is KGHDR and CDR2 is SFDVKD in the germline V gene. CDR3 nucleotide sequence: TGTGCCACCCAGGACAGATATAGCAATCAGCCCCAGCATTTT. Translation gives CATQDRYSNQPQHF.

This clonotype occurred once. The gene calls are TRBV24-1 and TRBJ1-3; unclear D gene. The CDR3 covers 14 residues. Trimming shortened V by 11 bases and J by 0 bases, and 13 bases separated the two germline ends. Germline V lookup: CDR1 KGHDR, CDR2 SFDVKD. In DNA form, the CDR3 reads TGTGCCAGCTCACCTCCGAACTCTGGAAACACCATATATTTT. It translates to CASSPPNSGNTIYF.

This clonotype was counted many times. The rearrangement links TRBV9 to TRBJ1-6; 7 bases are a match to TRBD1. The CDR3 runs 12 residues. CDR1 and CDR2 (germline): SGDLS, YYNGEE. The trim removed 7 bases at V and 5 bases at J, leaving 0 bases unmatched. CDR3 nucleotides: TGTGCCAGCGGGACAGATAATTCACCCCTCCACTTT. This sequence encodes CASGTDNSPLHF.

This clonotype turned up a few times. This chain links TRBV5-1 with TRBJ1-1; D is unclear. The germline CDR1 and CDR2 sequences are SGHRS and YFSETQ. The CDR3 extends over 13 amino acids. V was shortened by 6 bases and J by 0 bases, with 9 bases between the two germline ends. The CDR3 region is CASKERMNTEAFF. For the CDR3, the DNA is TGCGCCAGCAAAGAGAGGATGAACACTGAAGCTTTCTTT.

About this clonotype: It may be a read error: a sequence one base away is much more abundant. This sequence joins TRBV10-3 and TRBJ2-5; D is uncertain. CDR3 length: 13 amino acids. The germline CDR1 and CDR2 sequences are ENHRY and SYGVKD. The V end was cut by 5 bases, the J end by 0 bases, with 7 bases between. CDR3 amino acids: CAISLGNQETQYF. The CDR3 bases are TGTGCCATCAGTTTGGGCAACCAAGAGACCCAGTACTTC.

This clonotype was picked up one time. It may be a read error: a sequence one base away is much more abundant. The chain joins TRBV7-9 to TRBJ1-4; possible D gene TRBD1, 5 bases. The length of the CDR3 is 13 residues. CDR1 SEHNR and CDR2 FQNEAQ come from the germline V gene (reference sequence). The V and J ends lost 3 bases and 12 bases respectively, with 14 bases between them. DNA for the CDR3: TGTGCCAGCAGCTTCGGGGGACGGCCCGAACTGTTTTTT. It yields the protein CASSFGGRPELFF.

The chain joins TRBV7-3 to TRBJ1-2; D uncertain. V lost 1 base and J 2 bases, leaving 17 bases between the germline ends. This CDR3 is 17 amino acids long. Germline CDR1 SGHTA, CDR2 FQGTGA. This chain's CDR3 is CASSLRAGGRHNYGYTF. The CDR3, as DNA: TGTGCCAGCAGCTTAAGGGCGGGTGGGCGTCACAACTATGGCTACACCTTC.

The chain joins TRBV7-8 to TRBJ2-7, with unresolved D. Germline V gene lookup returns CDR1 SGHVS and CDR2 FQNEAQ. CDR3 size: 14 residues. V lost 2 bases and J lost 6, with 14 bases in between. In DNA, the CDR3 is TGTGCCAGCAGCTTAATGGGCGGATCCGGCGAGCAGTACTTC. Translated: CASSLMGGSGEQYF.

This clonotype was seen at least ten times. V and J are TRBV29-1 and TRBJ2-2; unclear D gene. The CDR3 has 13 amino acids. Germline assignment: CDR1 SQVTM and CDR2 ANQGSEA. The ends were cut back, 6 bases at V and 2 bases at J, with 10 bases in the middle. CDR3 coding DNA: TGCAGCGTCGGGCAGCCCAACACCGGGGAGCTGTTTTTT. Translated, it gives CSVGQPNTGELFF.

This clonotype was detected ten times or more. V gene TRBV19 combines with J gene TRBJ1-2; D call uncertain. V gave up 3 bases and J gave up 8 bases, with 4 bases separating them. The length of the CDR3 is 10 residues. CDR1 is LNHDA and CDR2 is SQIVND in the germline V gene (reference sequence). CDR3 residues: CASSIQGYTF. In DNA form, the CDR3 reads TGTGCCAGTAGTATTCAAGGCTACACCTTC.

The rearrangement joins TRBV9 to TRBJ1-1, with unresolved D. The germline V and J ends were trimmed by 0 bases and 1 base, with 16 bases remaining between them. The CDR3 loop spans 17 amino acids. Germline V gene lookup returns CDR1 SGDLS and CDR2 YYNGEE. CDR3 sequence (DNA): TGTGCCAGCAGCGTAGTGGAAGGCAGGATCACGAACACTGAAGCTTTCTTT. Translating it yields CASSVVEGRITNTEAFF.

V gene TRBV2 combines with J gene TRBJ2-7; D is unresolved. The V gene lost 11 bases and the J gene lost 3 bases, with 5 bases spanning the gap. CDR1 and CDR2 (germline): SNHLY, FYNNEI. The CDR3 loop spans 9 amino acids. The CDR3: CAAHYEQYF. The CDR3, as DNA: TGTGCCGCCCACTACGAGCAGTACTTC.

CDR3 protein: CASSDTGYTF. CDR3 in DNA: TGTGCCAGCAGTGATACCGGCTACACCTTC. This chain joins TRBV2 and TRBJ1-2, with D uncertain. Trimming took 3 bases from V and 8 from J, leaving 4 bases between them. This CDR3 region has 10 residues. Germline CDR1 reads SNHLY; CDR2 reads FYNNEI.

Regarding this clonotype: Germline and junction disagree at one end, which may indicate a read error. The V gene is TRBV10-3, the J gene TRBJ2-7; no clear D gene. The length of the CDR3 is 13 residues. Germline CDR1 reads ENHRY; CDR2 reads SYGVKD. The DNA of the CDR3 is TGTGCCAGCAGTTACCTTCGCGGTGGGGAGCAGTACTTC. This gives the protein CASSYLRGGEQYF.